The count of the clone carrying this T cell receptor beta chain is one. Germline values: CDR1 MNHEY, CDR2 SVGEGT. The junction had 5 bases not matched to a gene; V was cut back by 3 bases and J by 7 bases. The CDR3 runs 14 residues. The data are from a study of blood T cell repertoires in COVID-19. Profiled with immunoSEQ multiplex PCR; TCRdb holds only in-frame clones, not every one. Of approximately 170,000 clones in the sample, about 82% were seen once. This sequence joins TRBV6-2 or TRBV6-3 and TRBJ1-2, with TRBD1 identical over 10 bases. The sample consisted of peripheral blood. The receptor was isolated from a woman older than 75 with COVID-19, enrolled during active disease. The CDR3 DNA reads TGTGCCAGCAGTTATACCGGGACAGGGGCTGGCTACACCTTC. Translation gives CASSYTGTGAGYTF.